This T cell receptor (beta chain) appears in the sequencing data of a study of cytomegalovirus exposure and HLA in healthy donors. Study-wide findings and caveats: Later examination showed HLA-associated TCR beta chains had greater clonal expansion than equally common others.

Comment on this clone: Its antigen is unknown.

V lost 0 bases to trimming and J lost 0 bases, with 10 bases between them. The CDR3 totals 16 residues. The germline V gene has CDR1 SGHRS and CDR2 YFSETQ. This PCR relied on a set of 60 Vbeta primers and 13 Jbeta primers. Sequenced by immunoSEQ multiplex PCR; TCRdb stores in-frame clones only, minus some. Of some 120,000 clones in the sample, 75% to 90% are singletons; the top ten hold around 2%. Material: PBMCs. The chain has TRBV5-1 and TRBJ2-4; D possibly corresponds to TRBD2 (6 bases). The TCR sequence derives from a man aged 35 to 55 in good health and CMV-seronegative. CDR3 in DNA: TGCGCCAGCAGCTTGGGGTCGGGACTAGCCAAAAACATTCAGTACTTC. Residues: CASSLGSGLAKNIQYF.